This TCR beta chain was obtained from a study of blood T cell repertoires in COVID-19. Whole-study context: The samples span acute and convalescent COVID-19 from the United States, Italy and Spain. T cells, B-cell-depleted T cells, or PBMCs provided the cDNA or gDNA that served as material.

CDR1 is SGHDN, CDR2 FVKESK, per germline. The CDR3 is 14 residues long. V trimming: 3 bases; J trimming: 7 bases; junction bases outside the gene matches: 2. Authors' processing steps: From reference gene primer amplification, estimates of nucleated cell counts were derived. Sequencing was performed with immunoSEQ multiplex PCR; in TCRdb, only in-frame clones are kept and a portion is missing. V, J and clone size were drawn from that table, and D and trimming were deduced from the DNA. The sample shows some 96,000 clones, 85% of them seen only once. The sequencing sample was made of peripheral blood. This receptor was identified in a human donor in a cohort sampled during active COVID-19. This chain uses TRBV14 with TRBJ1-6, with 8 nucleotides matching TRBD1. The CDR3: CASSQTGVNSPLHF. The CDR3 DNA follows: TGTGCCAGCAGCCAGACAGGGGTCAATTCACCCCTCCACTTT. The full variable domain, in which reference TRBV14 and TRBJ1-6 provide the parts outside the CDR3, is EAGVTQFPSHSVIEKGQTVTLRCDPISGHDNLYWYRRVMGKEIKFLLHFVKESKQDESGMPNNRFLAERTGGTYSTLKVQPAELEDSGVYFCASSQTGVNSPLHFGNGTRLTVT.